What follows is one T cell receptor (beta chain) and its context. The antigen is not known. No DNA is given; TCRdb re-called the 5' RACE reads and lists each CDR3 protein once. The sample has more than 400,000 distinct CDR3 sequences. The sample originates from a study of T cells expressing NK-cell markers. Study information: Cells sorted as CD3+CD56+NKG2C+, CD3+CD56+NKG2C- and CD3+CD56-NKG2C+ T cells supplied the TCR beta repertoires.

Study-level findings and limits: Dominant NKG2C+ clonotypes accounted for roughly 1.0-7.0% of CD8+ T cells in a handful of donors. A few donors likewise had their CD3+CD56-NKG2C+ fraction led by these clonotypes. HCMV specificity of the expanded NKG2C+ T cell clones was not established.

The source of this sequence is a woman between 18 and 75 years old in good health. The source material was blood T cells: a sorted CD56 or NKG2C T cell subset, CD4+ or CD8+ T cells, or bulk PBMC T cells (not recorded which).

CDR3 protein: CASSLRQGPTGELFF. V is TRBV5-4 and J is TRBJ2-2; TCRdb's assignment of TRBD1 cannot be checked, as there is no DNA. The CDR3 extends over 15 amino acids. Germline V gene data show CDR1 as SGHNT and CDR2 as YYREEE (reference sequence).